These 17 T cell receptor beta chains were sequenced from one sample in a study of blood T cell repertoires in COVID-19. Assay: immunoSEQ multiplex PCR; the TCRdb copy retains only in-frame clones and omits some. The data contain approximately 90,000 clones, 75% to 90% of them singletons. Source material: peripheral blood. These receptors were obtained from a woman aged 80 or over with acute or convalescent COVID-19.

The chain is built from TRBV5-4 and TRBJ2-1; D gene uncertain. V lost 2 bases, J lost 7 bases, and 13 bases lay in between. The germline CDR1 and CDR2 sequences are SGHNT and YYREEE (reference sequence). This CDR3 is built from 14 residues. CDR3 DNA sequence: TGTGCCAGCAGCTTCGACCGGCCGGGTAATGAGCAGTTCTTC. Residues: CASSFDRPGNEQFF.

CDR3 nucleotides: TGTGCCAGTAGTATAGACAGGGACATCTCGAACACTGAAGCTTTCTTT. Translating gives CASSIDRDISNTEAFF. This chain connects TRBV19 to TRBJ1-1; tentatively, D is TRBD1 (6 bases). Trimming pared 0 bases from V and 1 base from J, leaving 12 bases between. The CDR3 extends over 16 amino acids. Germline V gene sequence: CDR1 LNHDA, CDR2 SQIVND (reference sequence). Complete variable domain (other parts from reference TRBV19 and TRBJ1-1): DGGITQSPKYLFRKEGQNVTLSCEQNLNHDAMYWYRQDPGQGLRLIYYSQIVNDFQKGDIAEGYSVSREKKESFPLTVTSAQKNPTAFYLCASSIDRDISNTEAFFGQGTRLTVV.

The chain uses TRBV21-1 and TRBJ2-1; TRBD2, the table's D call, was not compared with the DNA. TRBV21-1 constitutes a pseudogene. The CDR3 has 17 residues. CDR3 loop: CASSPEITSATYNEQFF. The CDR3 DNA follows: TGTGCCAGCAGCCCCGAAATCACTAGCGCGACCTACAATGAGCAGTTCTTC.

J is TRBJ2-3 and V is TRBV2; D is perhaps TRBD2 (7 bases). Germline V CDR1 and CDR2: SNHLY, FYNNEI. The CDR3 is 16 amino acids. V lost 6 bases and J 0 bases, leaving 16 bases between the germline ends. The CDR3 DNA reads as TGTGCCAGCAGGATATACGGGGGGCCGAGCACAGATACGCAGTATTTT. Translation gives CASRIYGGPSTDTQYF.

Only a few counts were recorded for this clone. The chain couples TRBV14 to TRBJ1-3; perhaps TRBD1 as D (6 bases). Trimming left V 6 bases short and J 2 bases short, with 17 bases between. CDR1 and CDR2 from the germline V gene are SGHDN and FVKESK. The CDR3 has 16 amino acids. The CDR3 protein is CASSRNYRVPGNTIYF. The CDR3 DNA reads TGTGCCAGCAGTCGTAACTACAGGGTCCCTGGAAACACCATATATTTT.

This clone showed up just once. CDR3 protein: CASSLGFEETQYF. DNA of the CDR3: TGTGCCAGCAGCTTAGGGTTCGAGGAGACCCAGTACTTC. The chain joins TRBV7-8 to TRBJ2-5; D is uncertain. Trimming left V 1 base short and J 5 bases short, with 8 bases between. The CDR3 has 13 amino acids. CDR1 is SGHVS, CDR2 FQNEAQ, per germline.

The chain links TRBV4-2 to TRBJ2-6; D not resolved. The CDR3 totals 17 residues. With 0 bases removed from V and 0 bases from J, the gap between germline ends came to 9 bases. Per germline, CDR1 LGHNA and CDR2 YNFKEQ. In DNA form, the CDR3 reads TGTGCCAGCAGCCAAGATGGAACTACCTCTGGGGCCAACGTCCTGACTTTC. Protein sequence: CASSQDGTTSGANVLTF.

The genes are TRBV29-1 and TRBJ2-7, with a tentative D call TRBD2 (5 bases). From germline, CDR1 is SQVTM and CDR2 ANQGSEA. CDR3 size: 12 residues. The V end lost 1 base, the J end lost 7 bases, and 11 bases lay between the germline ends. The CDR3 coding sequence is TGCAGCGTTGAAGGGACTCCCCGGGAGCAGTACTTC. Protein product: CSVEGTPREQYF.

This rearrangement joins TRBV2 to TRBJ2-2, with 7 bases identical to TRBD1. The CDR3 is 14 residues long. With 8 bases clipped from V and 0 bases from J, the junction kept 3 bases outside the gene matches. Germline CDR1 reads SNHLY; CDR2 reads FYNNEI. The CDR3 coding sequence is TGTGCCAGCGTACAGGGGTCGAACACCGGGGAGCTGTTTTTT. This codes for CASVQGSNTGELFF. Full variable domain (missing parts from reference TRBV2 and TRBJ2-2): EPEVTQTPSHQVTQMGQEVILRCVPISNHLYFYWYRQILGQKVEFLVSFYNNEISEKSEIFDDQFSVERPDGSNFTLKIRSTKLEDSAMYFCASVQGSNTGELFFGEGSRLTVL.

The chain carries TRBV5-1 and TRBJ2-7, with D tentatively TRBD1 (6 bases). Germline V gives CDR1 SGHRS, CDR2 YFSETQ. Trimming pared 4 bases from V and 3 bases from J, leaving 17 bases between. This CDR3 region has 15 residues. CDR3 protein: CASSTGHRDVYEQYF. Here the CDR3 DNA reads TGCGCCAGCAGCACGGGACACAGGGACGTCTACGAGCAGTACTTC.

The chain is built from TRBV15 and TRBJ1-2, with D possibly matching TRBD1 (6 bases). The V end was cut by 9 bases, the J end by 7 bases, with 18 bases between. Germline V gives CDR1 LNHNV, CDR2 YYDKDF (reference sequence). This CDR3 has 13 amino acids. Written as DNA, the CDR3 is TGTGCCACGGGGGCTGGGGGCTTTAGTGGCTACACCTTC. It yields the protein CATGAGGFSGYTF.

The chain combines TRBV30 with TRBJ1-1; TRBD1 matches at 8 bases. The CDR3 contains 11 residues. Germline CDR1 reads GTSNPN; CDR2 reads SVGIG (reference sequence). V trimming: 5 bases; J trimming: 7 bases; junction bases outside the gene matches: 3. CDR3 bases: TGTGCCTGGTTACAGGGGGGTGAAGCTTTCTTT. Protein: CAWLQGGEAFF.

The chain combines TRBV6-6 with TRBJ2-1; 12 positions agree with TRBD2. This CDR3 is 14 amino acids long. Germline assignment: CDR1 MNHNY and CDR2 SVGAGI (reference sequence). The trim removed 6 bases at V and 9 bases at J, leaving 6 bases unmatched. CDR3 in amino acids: CASRETSGSREQFF. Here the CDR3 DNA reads TGTGCCAGCAGAGAGACTAGCGGGAGTCGTGAGCAGTTCTTC.

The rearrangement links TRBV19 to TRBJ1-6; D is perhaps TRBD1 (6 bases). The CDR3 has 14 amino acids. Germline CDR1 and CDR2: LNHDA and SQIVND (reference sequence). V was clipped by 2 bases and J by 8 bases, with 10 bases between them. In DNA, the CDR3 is TGTGCCAGTAGTATAACAGGGCCCGATTCACCCCTCCACTTT. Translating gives CASSITGPDSPLHF.

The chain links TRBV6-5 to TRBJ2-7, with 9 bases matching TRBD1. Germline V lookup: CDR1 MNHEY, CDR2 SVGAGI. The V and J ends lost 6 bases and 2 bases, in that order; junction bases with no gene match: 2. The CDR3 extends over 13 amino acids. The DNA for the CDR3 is TGTGCCAGCAGGAGACAGGGGGCCTACGAGCAGTACTTC. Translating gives CASRRQGAYEQYF.

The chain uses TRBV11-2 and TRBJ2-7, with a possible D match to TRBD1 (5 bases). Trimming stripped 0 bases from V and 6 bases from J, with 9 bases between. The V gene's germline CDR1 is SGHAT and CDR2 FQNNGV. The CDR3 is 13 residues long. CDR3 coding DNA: TGTGCCAGCAGCTTAGATTCTCAGGGCGAGCAGTACTTC. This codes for CASSLDSQGEQYF.

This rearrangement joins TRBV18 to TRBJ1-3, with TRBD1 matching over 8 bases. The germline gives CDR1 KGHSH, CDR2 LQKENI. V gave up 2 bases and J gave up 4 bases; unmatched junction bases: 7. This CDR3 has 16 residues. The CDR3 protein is CASSPSGQGTGNTIYF. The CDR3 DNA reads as TGTGCCAGCTCACCATCCGGACAGGGAACAGGAAACACCATATATTTT.